The clone carrying this TCR beta chain was counted a few times. Its antigen is unidentified. CDR1 is MNHEY, CDR2 SMNVEV, per germline (reference sequence). The V segment lost 3 bases and the J segment 3 bases; nucleotides outside the gene matches: 4. CDR3 length: 15 amino acids. Primers for the PCR totalled 60 Vbeta and 13 Jbeta. The protocol was immunoSEQ multiplex PCR, while the TCRdb copy is restricted to in-frame clones and leaves out a portion. The data show tens of thousands of clones, approximately 79% seen once. This specimen belongs to a study of cytomegalovirus exposure and HLA in healthy donors. Study observations and caveats: As a later analysis showed, several of the most significant clusters appeared to be linked to common viral pathogens.

The chain carries TRBV27 and TRBJ2-7, with 11 bases fitting TRBD1. The origin of this receptor is a woman aged 40-49 years in good health and CMV-seropositive. The sequenced material came from PBMCs. This CDR3 reads CASSFSGQGVYEQYF. CDR3 nucleotides: TGTGCCAGCAGTTTCTCGGGACAGGGGGTCTACGAGCAGTACTTC.